These 17 T cell receptor beta chains were sequenced from one sample in a study of early T cells in non-severe SARS-CoV-2 infection. Using its own MiXCR run on the 5' RACE reads, TCRdb lists one record per CDR3 protein. The sample includes approximately 70,000 distinct CDR3 sequences, around 15% of them seen just once. The sequenced sample was whole blood. Source of these receptors: an adult who was a healthcare worker with PCR-confirmed SARS-CoV-2 infection or an uninfected control (not recorded which).

This clonotype has a handful of counts. The chain employs TRBV7-2 and TRBJ1-6; possible D gene TRBD1, 5 bases. The V and J ends lost 1 base and 0 bases respectively, with 7 bases between them. The germline CDR1 and CDR2 sequences are SGHTA and FQGNSA. The CDR3 has 16 residues. CDR3 nucleotide sequence: TGTGCCAGCAGCTTAGGGGGGGACTCCTATAATTCACCCCTCCACTTT. Its translation: CASSLGGDSYNSPLHF.

V gene TRBV28 combines with J gene TRBJ1-3; 7 positions match TRBD1. The germline V gene has CDR1 MDHEN and CDR2 SYDVKM. The CDR3 totals 15 residues. V lost 5 bases and J lost 4; bases outside the gene matches: 8. CDR3 in amino acids: CASSPGGLEGNTIYF. The CDR3 DNA follows: TGTGCCAGCAGTCCAGGGGGACTGGAGGGAAACACCATATATTTT. Combining the CDR3 with reference TRBV28 and TRBJ1-3 gives the whole variable domain DVKVTQSSRYLVKRTGEKVFLECVQDMDHENMFWYRQDPGLGLRLIYFSYDVKMKEKGDIPEGYSVSREKKERFSLILESASTNQTSMYLCASSPGGLEGNTIYFGEGSWLTVV.

This clonotype came up a few times. The chain is built from TRBV7-7 and TRBJ2-1, with D maybe TRBD1 (6 bases). V shed 1 base and J shed 8 bases, with 12 bases lying between them. The CDR3 length is 14 residues. Germline V gives CDR1 SSHAT, CDR2 FNYEAQ (reference sequence). CDR3: CASSLEVGAYEQFF. CDR3 DNA sequence: TGTGCCAGCAGCTTAGAAGTGGGGGCGTATGAGCAGTTCTTC.

This clonotype was seen many times. V and J are TRBV3-1 and TRBJ1-2; the D is unclear. CDR1 and CDR2 (germline): LGHDT, YNNKEL (reference sequence). Trimming left V 4 bases short and J 4 bases short, with 16 bases between. The CDR3 length is 15 residues. Here the CDR3 DNA reads TGTGCCAGCAGCCCCTACCCGCCAGACCTCTATGGCTACACCTTC. Translating it yields CASSPYPPDLYGYTF.

Many counts were recorded for this clonotype. The V gene is TRBV28, the J gene TRBJ1-1, with TRBD1 as a possible D gene (6 bases). Germline assignment: CDR1 MDHEN and CDR2 SYDVKM. The CDR3 contains 13 residues. V lost 6 bases, J lost 3 bases, and 11 bases lay in between. The CDR3 DNA reads as TGTGCCAGCAGATCCACAGGGTACACTGAAGCTTTCTTT. It codes for CASRSTGYTEAFF. Filled out from reference TRBV28 and TRBJ1-1, the complete variable domain reads DVKVTQSSRYLVKRTGEKVFLECVQDMDHENMFWYRQDPGLGLRLIYFSYDVKMKEKGDIPEGYSVSREKKERFSLILESASTNQTSMYLCASRSTGYTEAFFGQGTRLTVV.

The sample holds a few counts of this clonotype. V and J are TRBV18 and TRBJ1-6; 10 bases fit TRBD1. The CDR3 totals 14 residues. Germline CDR1 and CDR2: KGHSH and LQKENI. V shed 3 bases, J shed 10 bases, and the junction held 3 bases outside the gene matches. The chain's CDR3 is CASSPGTGESPLHF. Written as DNA, the CDR3 is TGTGCCAGCTCACCCGGGACAGGGGAATCACCCCTCCACTTT. Drawing the rest from reference TRBV18 and TRBJ1-6, the complete variable domain is NAGVMQNPRHLVRRRGQEARLRCSPMKGHSHVYWYRQLPEEGLKFMVYLQKENIIDESGMPKERFSAEFPKEGPSILRIQQVVRGDSAAYFCASSPGTGESPLHFGNGTRLTVT.

This clonotype was detected a few times. This chain links TRBV5-1 with TRBJ2-7, with TRBD1 matching over 7 bases. CDR1 is SGHRS, CDR2 YFSETQ, per germline. Trimming took 1 base from V and 3 from J; bases not matched to a gene: 7. The length of the CDR3 is 15 residues. CDR3 sequence (DNA): TGCGCCAGCAGCTTGTCGACAGGGAAACTCTACGAGCAGTACTTC. This translates into CASSLSTGKLYEQYF. Together with reference TRBV5-1 and TRBJ2-7, the CDR3 gives the full variable domain: KAGVTQTPRYLIKTRGQQVTLSCSPISGHRSVSWYQQTPGQGLQFLFEYFSETQRNKGNFPGRFSGRQFSNSRSEMNVSTLELGDSALYLCASSLSTGKLYEQYFGPGTRLTVT.

This clonotype was seen at least ten times. The chain combines TRBV29-1 with TRBJ2-1, with D perhaps TRBD1 (6 bases). CDR1 is SQVTM and CDR2 is ANQGSEA in the germline V gene. The CDR3 consists of 14 residues. V was pared by 3 bases and J by 8 bases, with 17 bases between. The CDR3 bases are TGCAGCGTTGATCGCTTGACAGGAGGTTATGAGCAGTTCTTC. Its protein product is CSVDRLTGGYEQFF.

This chain uses TRBV29-1 with TRBJ1-1; tentative D call: TRBD1 (6 bases). CDR3 length: 14 amino acids. Germline CDR1 is SQVTM and CDR2 is ANQGSEA. V lost 7 bases to trimming and J lost 1 base, with 16 bases between them. The CDR3, as DNA: TGCAGCGCCCGATCACAGGGCCAGAACACTGAAGCTTTCTTT. Translation gives CSARSQGQNTEAFF.

This clonotype has a count of ten or more. V and J are TRBV29-1 and TRBJ1-1; D remains unclear. The CDR3 runs 14 residues. V was cut by 4 bases and J by 2 bases, with 14 bases left in between. Looked up from germline, CDR1 is SQVTM and CDR2 is ANQGSEA. CDR3 residues: CSVVSGTGNTEAFF. CDR3 in DNA: TGCAGCGTTGTGTCGGGTACCGGTAACACTGAAGCTTTCTTT.

The J gene is TRBJ2-1, the V gene TRBV7-9; D might be TRBD2 (5 bases). The germline V gene encodes CDR1 SEHNR and CDR2 FQNEAQ (reference sequence). The CDR3 is 15 residues long. Between the trimmed V and J ends, which lost 3 bases and 5 bases, there was a span of 14 bases. The CDR3 is CASSFRLPRDNEQFF. The DNA of the CDR3 is TGTGCCAGCAGCTTTCGGCTCCCGAGGGACAATGAGCAGTTCTTC.

The rearrangement uses TRBV30 and TRBJ2-7; no reliable D call. This CDR3 is built from 13 residues. V lost 4 bases and J 1 base, leaving 11 bases between the germline ends. Per the germline V gene, CDR1 is GTSNPN and CDR2 is SVGIG (reference sequence). In DNA form, the CDR3 reads TGTGCCTGGACCAAGGGTTGGTCCTACGAGCAGTACTTC. Encoded protein: CAWTKGWSYEQYF.

This clonotype was seen only a few times. This rearrangement joins TRBV29-1 to TRBJ1-4; D unresolved. This CDR3 comprises 13 residues. The germline V gene encodes CDR1 SQVTM and CDR2 ANQGSEA. Trimming shortened V by 7 bases and J by 10 bases, and 19 bases separated the two germline ends. The CDR3 DNA is TGCAGCGGTCGAGGGCACGGCGGTGGAAAACTGTTTTTT. The encoded protein is CSGRGHGGGKLFF.

In this sample, this clonotype turned up once. The V call is TRBV11-2, the J call TRBJ2-7, with D perhaps given as TRBD1 or TRBD2 (5 bases each). Germline lookup yields CDR1 SGHAT and CDR2 FQNNGV. The CDR3 covers 15 residues. Trimming cost V 8 bases and J 3 bases, with 20 bases left between them. The chain's CDR3 is CASLRPGPGIYEQYF. In DNA form, the CDR3 reads TGTGCCAGCCTTAGACCGGGACCCGGGATCTACGAGCAGTACTTC.

A few counts support this clonotype. V and J are TRBV5-5 and TRBJ2-5; D remains unclear. CDR3 length: 14 amino acids. V shed 4 bases and J shed 5 bases, with 15 bases lying between them. Germline V gene data show CDR1 as SGHKS and CDR2 as YYEKEE (reference sequence). CDR3 amino acids: CASSMGGMGETQYF. The CDR3 DNA follows: TGTGCCAGCAGCATGGGCGGAATGGGGGAGACCCAGTACTTC.

This clonotype was counted only a few times. The chain recombines TRBV18 with TRBJ1-2; 7 nucleotides align to TRBD1. This CDR3 has 12 residues. V lost 4 bases and J lost 8; bases outside the gene matches: 4. CDR1 and CDR2 (germline): KGHSH, LQKENI. The CDR3 is CASSLRQGGYTF. The CDR3 nucleotides read TGTGCCAGCTCACTACGACAGGGAGGCTACACCTTC.

This clonotype was recorded many times. The chain has TRBV6-1 and TRBJ2-1, with TRBD2 identical over 14 bases. The CDR3 length is 17 residues. From germline, CDR1 is MNHNS and CDR2 SASEGT. Trimming cost V 6 bases and J 7 bases; bases outside gene matches: 11. The CDR3 spells CASREGLAGVVWNEQFF. CDR3 sequence (DNA): TGTGCCAGCAGGGAGGGACTAGCGGGGGTCGTTTGGAATGAGCAGTTCTTC.